A selection of T cell receptor beta chains follows, all from one sample in a study of T cells in Graves' hyperthyroidism and ophthalmopathy. TCRdb ran MiXCR on the multiplex PCR reads and lists one entry per CDR3 protein. Of 550,000 to 800,000 distinct CDR3 sequences detected, 15% to 20% appear once; the ten largest clones hold about a sixth. Input material: blood. The origin of the receptors is a man aged 45-65 years with Graves' hyperthyroidism. Both conserved end residues are part of each CDR3. Size values are once, few and many counts, or a class for expanded clones, and some rows have none.

j_call | v_call | clone_size | cdr3_aa
TRBJ2-1 | TRBV30 | few | CAWREPGVSGSRSYNEQFF
TRBJ2-5 | TRBV7-2 | many | CASSSPTGYETQYF
TRBJ2-1 | TRBV20-1 | many | CSALRLVSDEQFF
TRBJ2-7 | TRBV28 | many | CASSLNWGSGGYEQYF
TRBJ2-3 | TRBV5-8 | many | CASSHRGYYTDTQYF
TRBJ2-1 | TRBV6-1 | NA | CASSGGPRGYNEQFF
TRBJ1-2 | TRBV2 | NA | CASSEIPGGDSYGYTF
TRBJ2-7 | TRBV29-1 | many | CSGRDRGDEQYF
TRBJ2-5 | TRBV4-3 | NA | CASSQDTAFRETQYF
TRBJ2-3 | TRBV28 | many | CASGDSGLAGGMQYF
TRBJ2-4 | TRBV5-1 | NA | CASSSDSKNIQYF
TRBJ1-2 | TRBV30 | NA | CAWSGGAGYTF
TRBJ2-5 | TRBV7-8 | many | CASSFGFETQYF
TRBJ1-6 | TRBV24-1 | many | CATSGGTAGSPLHF
TRBJ1-2 | TRBV5-6 | many | CASRQRDAASGYTF
TRBJ2-5 | TRBV9 | few | CASSAGQGASETQYF
TRBJ2-1 | TRBV28 | once | CATSLSTGSYNEQFF
TRBJ2-3 | TRBV29-1 | few | CSLAAGMTDTQYF
TRBJ2-2 | TRBV7-3 | NA | CASSLTGTQNTGELFF
TRBJ2-2 | TRBV28 | NA | CASSWGAVAGELFF
TRBJ2-5 | TRBV28 | many | CASSFPGIETQYF
TRBJ2-5 | TRBV4-3 | few | CASSQEDSWAETQYF
TRBJ2-7 | TRBV28 | many | CASSPGGDDEQYF
TRBJ2-7 | TRBV27 | NA | CASSLSLRGYEQYF
TRBJ2-7 | TRBV7-3 | many | CASTGVIFGQGYEQYF
TRBJ2-1 | TRBV9 | few | CASSVDSGRDNEQFF
TRBJ1-6 | TRBV7-6 | few | CASSPRTQADSPLHF
TRBJ2-2 | TRBV24-1 | many | CATSGGQRANTGELFF
TRBJ2-7 | TRBV3-1 | many | CASSQQAGGPEEQYF
TRBJ2-3 | TRBV20-1 | few | CSAEQGIWTDTQYF
TRBJ2-2 | TRBV20-1 | NA | CSASSSGENTGELFF
TRBJ1-4 | TRBV27 | NA | CASSLGRFNEKLFF
TRBJ1-1 | TRBV28 | many | CASSLLGTEAFF
TRBJ2-2 | TRBV15 | few | CATSRESFRGELFF
TRBJ2-5 | TRBV29-1 | NA | CSGTGWETQYF
TRBJ2-1 | TRBV9 | NA | CASSVAGGDNEQFF
TRBJ2-5 | TRBV7-9 | few | CASSLPFIAKTQYF
TRBJ2-3 | TRBV7-9 | many | CASSLASTRGDTQYF
TRBJ2-3 | TRBV18 | many | CASSPTSVPSTDTQYF
TRBJ2-5 | TRBV11-2 | many | CASSSSGGQETQYF
TRBJ1-3 | TRBV12-3/TRBV12-4 | few | CASSSGTGPGNTIYF
TRBJ2-5 | TRBV20-1 | NA | CSARSPSGMETQYF
TRBJ1-1 | TRBV12-3/TRBV12-4 | many | CASTPPVTGWENTEAFF
TRBJ2-3 | TRBV30 | NA | CAWSVIGAPQDTQYF
TRBJ1-4 | TRBV28 | many | CASRRQSGEKLFF
TRBJ1-6 | TRBV20-1 | few | CSARREGLRSPLHF
TRBJ2-3 | TRBV28 | many | CASSRRERPMSTDTQYF
TRBJ2-2 | TRBV20-1 | many | CSAYAGNTGELFF
TRBJ2-2 | TRBV19 | few | CASRPPGGNTGELFF
TRBJ2-1 | TRBV5-1 | many | CASTSTGYEQFF
TRBJ1-1 | TRBV7-3 | few | CASSWQGGNTEAFF
TRBJ2-7 | TRBV7-3 | NA | CASSLEGLESNEQYF
TRBJ2-7 | TRBV29-1 | NA | CSVVQLTTYEQYF